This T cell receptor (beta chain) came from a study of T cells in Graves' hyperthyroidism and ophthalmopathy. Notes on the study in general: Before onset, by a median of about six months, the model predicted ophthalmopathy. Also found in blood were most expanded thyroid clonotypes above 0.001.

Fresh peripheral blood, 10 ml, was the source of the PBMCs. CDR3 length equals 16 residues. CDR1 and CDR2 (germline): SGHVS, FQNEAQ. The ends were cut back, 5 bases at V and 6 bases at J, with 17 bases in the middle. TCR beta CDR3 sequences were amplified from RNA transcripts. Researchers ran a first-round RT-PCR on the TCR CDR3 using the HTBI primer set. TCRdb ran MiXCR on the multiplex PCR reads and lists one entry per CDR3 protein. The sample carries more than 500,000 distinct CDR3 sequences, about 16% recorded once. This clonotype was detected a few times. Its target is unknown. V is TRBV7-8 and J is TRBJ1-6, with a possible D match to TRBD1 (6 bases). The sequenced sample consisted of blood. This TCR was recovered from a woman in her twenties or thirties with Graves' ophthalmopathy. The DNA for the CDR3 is TGTGCCAGCAGCGTCTCCAGGACAGCTATTAATTCACCCCTCCACTTT. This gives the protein CASSVSRTAINSPLHF.